What follows are 9 T cell receptor beta chains derived from one specimen sequenced in a study of blood T cell repertoires in COVID-19. Measured with immunoSEQ multiplex PCR; TCRdb has only the in-frame clones, and not every one. The sample yields around 370,000 clones, 90% seen once. The sample was peripheral blood. These receptor sequences come from a man between 18 and 35 years old with active or convalescent COVID-19.

The V gene is TRBV5-1, the J gene TRBJ1-1; 9 bases match TRBD1. Unmatched junction bases numbered 4, after V lost 3 bases and J lost 4 bases. The CDR3 consists of 14 residues. Germline values: CDR1 SGHRS, CDR2 YFSETQ. This chain's CDR3 is CASSWGQGLTEAFF. The CDR3 DNA reads as TGCGCCAGCAGCTGGGGACAGGGTCTCACTGAAGCTTTCTTT. The full variable domain, completed using reference TRBV5-1 and TRBJ1-1, is KAGVTQTPRYLIKTRGQQVTLSCSPISGHRSVSWYQQTPGQGLQFLFEYFSETQRNKGNFPGRFSGRQFSNSRSEMNVSTLELGDSALYLCASSWGQGLTEAFFGQGTRLTVV.

The rearrangement links TRBV28 to TRBJ1-4, with 8 bases that match TRBD1. The CDR3 covers 15 residues. In germline, CDR1 is MDHEN, CDR2 SYDVKM. V gave up 8 bases and J gave up 6 bases; unmatched junction bases: 11. The CDR3 is CASQRSGQGHEKLFF. CDR3 coding DNA: TGTGCCAGCCAACGATCCGGACAGGGTCATGAAAAACTGTTTTTT. Combining the CDR3 with reference TRBV28 and TRBJ1-4 gives the whole variable domain DVKVTQSSRYLVKRTGEKVFLECVQDMDHENMFWYRQDPGLGLRLIYFSYDVKMKEKGDIPEGYSVSREKKERFSLILESASTNQTSMYLCASQRSGQGHEKLFFGSGTQLSVL.

V usage is TRBV6-1 and J usage is TRBJ2-3; perhaps TRBD1 as D (6 bases). The CDR3 contains 20 residues. Germline CDR1 reads MNHNS; CDR2 reads SASEGT. Trimming shortened V by 0 bases and J by 7 bases, and 29 bases separated the two germline ends. CDR3 DNA sequence: TGTGCCAGCAGTGAAGCCGGCTGGGGCGGACAGCGATCCGCCCTATATACGCAGTATTTT. Translated: CASSEAGWGGQRSALYTQYF.

The genes are TRBV7-2 and TRBJ1-1; D gene unclear. Germline CDR1 reads SGHTA; CDR2 reads FQGNSA. V was pared by 5 bases and J by 4 bases, with 14 bases between. This CDR3 spans 14 amino acids. The DNA of the CDR3 is TGTGCCAGCAGCACCCAAACTTGGAGCACTGAAGCTTTCTTT. It codes for CASSTQTWSTEAFF.

The chain has TRBV6-6 and TRBJ2-3; TRBD2 might be the D (6 bases). The CDR3 runs to 14 residues. Germline CDR1 MNHNY, CDR2 SVGAGI (reference sequence). Trimming took 8 bases from V and 3 from J, leaving 15 bases between them. CDR3 nucleotide sequence: TGTGCCAGCCATGATAGCGGAGCAACAGATACGCAGTATTTT. Translation gives CASHDSGATDTQYF.

As to this clone: Other DNA sequences in this sample translate to the same CDR3. The gene calls are TRBV11-3 and TRBJ2-3; D remains unclear. Germline V gene data show CDR1 as SGHNT and CDR2 as YENEEA. V shed 5 bases and J shed 0 bases, with 9 bases lying between them. The CDR3 is made up of 14 amino acids. The CDR3 sequence is CASSLTSSTDTQYF. The CDR3 DNA sequence: TGTGCCAGCAGCCTAACTTCTAGCACAGATACGCAGTATTTT.

The V and J genes are TRBV19 and TRBJ2-3; the match to TRBD2 covers 8 bases. CDR3 length equals 14 residues. Looked up from germline, CDR1 is LNHDA and CDR2 is SQIVND (reference sequence). The trim removed 5 bases at V and 14 bases at J, leaving 15 bases unmatched. This CDR3 reads CASSDPGSGGTGYF. In DNA form, the CDR3 reads TGTGCCAGTAGTGACCCAGGAAGCGGGGGAACGGGGTATTTT.

The sample holds a few counts of this clone. The rearrangement links TRBV19 to TRBJ2-2; 9 bases are a match to TRBD1. Germline assignment: CDR1 LNHDA and CDR2 SQIVND (reference sequence). V gave up 4 bases and J gave up 4 bases; unmatched junction bases: 1. The CDR3 is made up of 14 amino acids. CDR3 amino acids: CASSKGQGTGELFF. The CDR3 region has the DNA TGTGCCAGTAGTAAGGGACAGGGCACCGGGGAGCTGTTTTTT.

The chain combines TRBV5-1 with TRBJ1-1, with no clear D. The V and J ends lost 2 bases and 2 bases respectively, with 7 bases between them. Per germline, CDR1 SGHRS and CDR2 YFSETQ. The CDR3 contains 13 residues. CDR3 protein: CASSFEQNTEAFF. Written as DNA, the CDR3 is TGCGCCAGCAGCTTTGAGCAAAACACTGAAGCTTTCTTT.